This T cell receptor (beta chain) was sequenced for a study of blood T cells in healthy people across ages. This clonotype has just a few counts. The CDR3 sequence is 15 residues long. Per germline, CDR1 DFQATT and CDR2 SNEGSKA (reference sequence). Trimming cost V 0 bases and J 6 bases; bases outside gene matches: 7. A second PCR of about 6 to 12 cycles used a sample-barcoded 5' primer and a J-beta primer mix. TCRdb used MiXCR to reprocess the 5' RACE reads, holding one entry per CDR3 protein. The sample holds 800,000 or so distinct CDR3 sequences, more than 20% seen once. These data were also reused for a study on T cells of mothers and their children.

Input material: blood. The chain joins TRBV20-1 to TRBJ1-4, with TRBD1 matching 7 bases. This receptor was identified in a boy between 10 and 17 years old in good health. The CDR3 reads CSARDGTALDEKLFF. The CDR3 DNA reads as TGCAGTGCTAGAGATGGGACAGCTTTGGATGAAAAACTGTTTTTT.